These 13 T cell receptor beta chains originate from one sample sequenced in a study of OX40 agonist ivuxolimab in advanced cancers. Using immunoSEQ multiplex PCR, the repertoire was profiled, and TCRdb retains in-frame clones only, with some absent. The sample consists of tens of thousands of clones, 80% to 95% of them appearing once. The specimen was CD4+ or CD8+ T cells sorted from blood, collected in a trial of the OX40 agonist ivuxolimab. The receptors were gathered from an adult with an advanced solid tumor such as melanoma, head and neck, liver or kidney cancer.

The rearrangement joins TRBV2 to TRBJ2-7, with a possible D match to TRBD1 (5 bases). V was clipped by 5 bases and J by 0 bases, with 14 bases between them. CDR1 is SNHLY and CDR2 is FYNNEI in the germline V gene. The CDR3 loop spans 15 amino acids. CDR3 DNA: TGTGCCAGCAGTTTACAGGCCCTAAGCTCCTACGAGCAGTACTTC. Residues: CASSLQALSSYEQYF.

This chain uses TRBV7-9 with TRBJ2-7, with TRBD1 identical over 7 bases. CDR1 is SEHNR, CDR2 FQNEAQ, per germline (reference sequence). Germline trimming cut 5 bases from V and 0 bases from J; bases unmatched to any gene: 4. The length of the CDR3 is 14 residues. The CDR3 region is CASSLGDSSYEQYF. The CDR3 DNA reads as TGTGCCAGCAGCCTTGGGGACAGCTCCTACGAGCAGTACTTC.

The rearrangement joins TRBV2 to TRBJ1-1; D ambiguous. This CDR3 has 13 amino acids. V lost 10 bases and J lost 1, with 13 bases in between. CDR1 is SNHLY and CDR2 is FYNNEI in the germline V gene. This CDR3 is CANRDRSNTEAFF. Here the CDR3 DNA reads TGTGCCAACCGAGACCGCTCGAACACTGAAGCTTTCTTT.

In nucleotides, the CDR3 is TGTGCCTGGAGTGTTCCCCGTCGGCTCGGTTCCTACAATGAGCAGTTCTTC. This sequence encodes CAWSVPRRLGSYNEQFF. The chain uses TRBV30 and TRBJ2-1; no clear D gene. With 0 bases removed from V and 1 base from J, the gap between germline ends came to 16 bases. CDR1 is GTSNPN, CDR2 SVGIG, per germline (reference sequence). The CDR3 loop spans 17 amino acids.

The rearrangement uses TRBV20-1 and TRBJ2-5; D may correspond to TRBD1 or TRBD2 (5 bases each). Germline-derived CDR1 and CDR2 are DFQATT and SNEGSKA (reference sequence). This CDR3 is 11 amino acids long. The V and J ends lost 6 bases and 5 bases respectively, with 10 bases between them. CDR3 residues: CSAPWGETQYF. The CDR3 coding sequence is TGCAGTGCCCCCTGGGGGGAGACCCAGTACTTC.

This clone was found once. V and J are TRBV27 and TRBJ2-5; 12 bases map to TRBD2. The J call is uncertain, as TRBJ2-7 better fits the DNA end. The CDR3 is made up of 17 amino acids. From germline, CDR1 is MNHEY and CDR2 SMNVEV (reference sequence). The CDR3 loop is CASSASGRAASFYEQYF. The CDR3 DNA sequence: TGTGCCAGCTCTGCTAGCGGGAGGGCTGCCTCCTTCTACGAGCAGTACTTC.

Concerning this clone itself: This CDR3 is also generated by other DNA sequences in the sample. V and J are TRBV12-5 and TRBJ2-7; no clear D gene. With 3 bases removed from V and 4 bases from J, the gap between germline ends came to 4 bases. The length of the CDR3 is 11 residues. CDR1 is LGHNT, CDR2 FRNRAP, per germline. In DNA form, the CDR3 reads TGTGCTAGTGGTTTAGGGTACGAGCAGTACTTC. Translated, it gives CASGLGYEQYF.

This clone was seen just once. The V call is TRBV5-5, the J call TRBJ2-2, with 7 bases aligning to TRBD2. The CDR3 length is 19 residues. The junction had 20 bases not matched to a gene; V was cut back by 5 bases and J by 4 bases. From germline, CDR1 is SGHKS and CDR2 YYEKEE (reference sequence). This CDR3 is CASSAGDYHGSRFTGELFF. The CDR3 region has the DNA TGTGCCAGCAGTGCCGGGGACTACCACGGGAGTCGGTTCACCGGGGAGCTGTTTTTT. Combining the CDR3 with reference TRBV5-5 and TRBJ2-2 gives the whole variable domain DAGVTQSPTHLIKTRGQQVTLRCSPISGHKSVSWYQQVLGQGPQFIFQYYEKEERGRGNFPDRFSARQFPNYSSELNVNALLLGDSALYLCASSAGDYHGSRFTGELFFGEGSRLTVL.

The CDR3 DNA reads as TGTGCCAGCAGTTTATTTGGGGGGCTTGTGGACAATGAGCAGTTCTTC. It encodes CASSLFGGLVDNEQFF. This chain joins TRBV27 and TRBJ2-1, with D possibly being TRBD1 or TRBD2 (6 bases each). Germline CDR1 is MNHEY and CDR2 is SMNVEV (reference sequence). Trimming removed 1 base at V and 5 bases at J, with 15 bases between. The CDR3 loop spans 16 amino acids.

The chain couples TRBV4-1 to TRBJ2-1, with TRBD2 as a possible D gene (6 bases). Germline V gives CDR1 MGHRA, CDR2 YSYEKL. The CDR3 length is 17 residues. V shed 5 bases and J shed 5 bases, with 22 bases lying between them. The DNA for the CDR3 is TGCGCCAGCAGCGCACGATCGGGACTCGCCCCCCACAATGAGCAGTTCTTC. This sequence encodes CASSARSGLAPHNEQFF.

This chain uses TRBV6-5 with TRBJ2-3; 8 bases agree with TRBD1. This CDR3 has 15 amino acids. V trimming: 2 bases; J trimming: 0 bases; junction bases outside the gene matches: 1. The germline gives CDR1 MNHEY, CDR2 SVGAGI. CDR3 coding DNA: TGTGCCAGCAGTTACCAGGGGGCAAGCACAGATACGCAGTATTTT. Translation gives CASSYQGASTDTQYF.

This rearrangement joins TRBV4-3 to TRBJ2-7; D might be TRBD1 (6 bases). CDR3 length equals 15 residues. V was trimmed by 0 bases and J by 3 bases, leaving 12 bases between them. In germline, CDR1 is LGHNA, CDR2 YSLEER. CDR3 sequence: CASSQERTDYYEQYF. DNA for the CDR3: TGCGCCAGCAGCCAAGAAAGGACAGACTACTACGAGCAGTACTTC.

V gene TRBV7-3 combines with J gene TRBJ2-5, with D tentatively TRBD1 or TRBD2 (5 bases each). CDR3 length: 15 residues. Trimming pared 6 bases from V and 1 base from J, leaving 15 bases between. CDR1 and CDR2 from the germline V gene are SGHTA and FQGTGA. The CDR3 DNA is TGTGCCAGCAGTCAATCCTGGGGACCCCAAGAGACCCAGTACTTC. Translated: CASSQSWGPQETQYF.